A single sample gave rise to the 12 T cell receptor beta chains below, sequenced in a study of cytotoxic CD8 clonotypes in ibrutinib-treated CLL (dated by TCRdb to the early 2020s). Taken with the paper, the label for time point translates to: about a year on ibrutinib. The method behind the library was the immunoSEQ multiplex PCR assay. Drawn from immuneACCESS, this table holds only the in-frame rearrangements with V and J called that TCRdb kept. Clones are partly lost; checked studies trace under half to an unresolved V gene and leave the rest unexplained. In all, the sample holds 60,000 to 65,000 clones, and around 52% of those were seen once. The biggest ten clones account for roughly 14% of the sample. The sequencing here drew on PBMCs, taken after 12 months of ibrutinib treatment. The source is a human donor with chronic lymphocytic leukemia.

The rearrangement joins TRBV18 to TRBJ2-3; tentatively, D is TRBD1 (5 bases). V was pared by 0 bases and J by 2 bases, with 12 bases between. From germline, CDR1 is KGHSH and CDR2 LQKENI. This CDR3 spans 16 amino acids. The CDR3 DNA follows: TGTGCCAGCTCACCACCGCTAGGGGCCCTCACAGATACGCAGTATTTT. Translated, it gives CASSPPLGALTDTQYF.

This clone was observed a handful of times. The CDR3 reads CASSDAGGRYNEQFF. The CDR3 DNA follows: TGCGCCAGCAGTGATGCGGGGGGACGTTACAATGAGCAGTTCTTC. The chain is built from TRBV5-1 and TRBJ2-1; 8 nucleotides agree with TRBD2. This CDR3 is built from 15 residues. Germline-derived CDR1 and CDR2 are SGHRS and YFSETQ. V shed 5 bases and J 4 bases; nucleotides not matched to a gene: 8.

The V call is TRBV4-2, the J call TRBJ1-4, with D hard to call. Germline loops: CDR1 LGHNA, CDR2 YNFKEQ. The CDR3 sequence is 15 residues long. Trimming left V 3 bases short and J 0 bases short, with 8 bases between. This chain's CDR3 is CASSQSRSTNEKLFF. As DNA, the CDR3 is TGTGCCAGCAGCCAGTCCAGATCAACTAATGAAAAACTGTTTTTT.

This chain uses TRBV7-2 with TRBJ1-1, with D possibly matching TRBD1 (5 bases). Germline-derived CDR1 and CDR2 are SGHTA and FQGNSA. The V and J ends lost 5 bases and 6 bases respectively, with 16 bases between them. The CDR3 sequence is 14 residues long. Written as DNA, the CDR3 is TGTGCCAGCAGCCTAGTGGGGAGAGGGGCTGAAGCTTTCTTT. Amino acids: CASSLVGRGAEAFF.

The V call is TRBV5-1, the J call TRBJ2-5; D remains ambiguous. With 4 bases removed from V and 4 bases from J, the gap between germline ends came to 11 bases. The CDR3 has 13 residues. CDR1 is SGHRS, CDR2 YFSETQ, per germline. As DNA, the CDR3 is TGCGCCAGCAGCGCAGTAACCCGAGAGACCCAGTACTTC. Protein: CASSAVTRETQYF.

This clone was counted a single time. V is TRBV19 and J is TRBJ2-7; 10 bases agree with TRBD2. In germline, CDR1 is LNHDA, CDR2 SQIVND (reference sequence). Trimming cost V 2 bases and J 2 bases; bases outside gene matches: 9. CDR3 size: 17 residues. The CDR3 coding sequence is TGTGCCAGTAGTATACGGCTAGCGGGAGCCTTCGCCTACGAGCAGTACTTC. This encodes CASSIRLAGAFAYEQYF. The whole variable domain, filled in from reference TRBV19 and TRBJ2-7, reads DGGITQSPKYLFRKEGQNVTLSCEQNLNHDAMYWYRQDPGQGLRLIYYSQIVNDFQKGDIAEGYSVSREKKESFPLTVTSAQKNPTAFYLCASSIRLAGAFAYEQYFGPGTRLTVT.

V and J are TRBV29-1 and TRBJ2-1, with 10 bases lining up with TRBD2. This CDR3 comprises 16 residues. V shed 3 bases, J shed 8 bases, and the junction held 13 bases outside the gene matches. Germline CDR1 is SQVTM and CDR2 is ANQGSEA. The CDR3 region has the DNA TGCAGCGTTGATGGAGTGGTAGCGGGGGGCATAGATGAGCAGTTCTTC. Translated: CSVDGVVAGGIDEQFF.

This clone has more than one count but fewer than ten. At one end the junction does not follow the germline gene, possibly because of a read error. The rearrangement joins TRBV6-1 to TRBJ1-4; D remains unclear. This CDR3 is built from 16 residues. Germline values: CDR1 MNHNS, CDR2 SASEGT. CDR3 amino acids: CAISDGRGKNNEKLFF. The CDR3 coding sequence is TGTGCCATCAGTGATGGTCGGGGAAAAAACAATGAAAAACTGTTTTTT.

The table lists this clone with a few counts. V gene TRBV6-5 combines with J gene TRBJ2-7; D may be TRBD1 or TRBD2 (5 bases each). The CDR3 consists of 14 residues. The germline CDR1 and CDR2 sequences are MNHEY and SVGAGI. V was cut by 6 bases and J by 4 bases, with 16 bases left in between. The CDR3 nucleotides are TGTGCCAGCAGCTTCGGGGCAACAAAGTACGAGCAGTACGTC. It translates to CASSFGATKYEQYV.

This clone was found a few times. This sequence joins TRBV28 and TRBJ2-7, with 16 bases lining up with TRBD2. The junction had 8 bases not matched to a gene; V was cut back by 6 bases and J by 6 bases. The CDR3 length is 16 residues. From germline, CDR1 is MDHEN and CDR2 SYDVKM. The CDR3 DNA follows: TGTGCCAGCAGGAGAACCGGGACTAGCGGGAGGGTCGAGCAGTACTTC. Protein sequence: CASRRTGTSGRVEQYF. The entire variable domain, with the rest obtained from reference TRBV28 and TRBJ2-7, is as follows: DVKVTQSSRYLVKRTGEKVFLECVQDMDHENMFWYRQDPGLGLRLIYFSYDVKMKEKGDIPEGYSVSREKKERFSLILESASTNQTSMYLCASRRTGTSGRVEQYFGPGTRLTVT.

The chain joins TRBV28 to TRBJ2-3; the D is unclear. The V gene lost 6 bases and the J gene lost 3 bases, with 16 bases spanning the gap. CDR1 is MDHEN and CDR2 is SYDVKM in the germline V gene. The CDR3 covers 15 residues. This chain's CDR3 is CASRPDRARTDTQYF. Written as DNA, the CDR3 is TGTGCCAGCAGGCCCGACCGGGCCAGAACAGATACGCAGTATTTT.

The chain is built from TRBV19 and TRBJ2-2; TRBD2 aligns across 11 bases. Germline CDR1 reads LNHDA; CDR2 reads SQIVND (reference sequence). After removal of 3 bases from V and 1 base from J, the junction contained 4 bases not matched to a gene. The CDR3 runs 17 residues. CDR3 region: CASSITGTSGNTGELFF. The CDR3 nucleotides are TGTGCCAGTAGTATCACAGGGACTAGCGGGAACACCGGGGAGCTGTTTTTT.